This T cell receptor (beta chain) was identified during a study of T cell repertoires in cytomegalovirus infection (dated by TCRdb to the late 2010s). Turning to the overall study: Alongside well-studied HLA-B-restricted epitopes, the peptide stimulations were aimed at recently identified HLA-C-restricted CMV epitopes, whose presentation resists viral immunomodulation. Donor HLA type was relevant to the analysis, because carriage of CMV infection together with the matching HLA type was indicated by public TCR beta signatures. General findings and caveats noted by the study authors: In the ex vivo response, HLA-C-restricted CMV-specific TCR beta clonotypes were dominant, and in two of eight donors the single most frequent clonotype came from this HLA-C-restricted group. In both this cohort and an independent approximately 400-donor cohort, the cumulative frequency of public TCR beta family members distinguished carriers of CMV infection plus the relevant HLA type.

The sample was run on an Illumina HiSeq 1500. Through fastp at Q25 and MiXCR, TCRdb rebuilt clones from the public reads, retaining in-frame beta chains. Rows with one shared CDR3 protein collapse into an entry with the most common genes and DNA. The sample table shows about 920,000 distinct CDR3 sequences, and 30% to 40% are seen once. Over 12% of the sample lies in the top ten. This specimen's treatment or condition label, per the study, means: in vitro stimulation with specific CMV peptide epitopes to enrich CMV-specific T cells. CDR1 and CDR2, looked up from the germline V gene, are MNHNS and SASEGT. Deletion took 6 bases off V and 6 bases off J, with a span of 14 bases between the germline ends. Including the terminal cysteine and phenylalanine, the CDR3 comprises 14 residues. Solely the CDR3 DNA is kept, with 42 bases framed from the first base. With regard to this clonotype: The clone's antigen remains unknown. No much larger clone exists at a distance of one base, and base qualities are not known.

The sequence joins TRBV6-1 to TRBJ2-2; a weak D assignment points to TRBD2 (5 bases agree). The source is a human donor in good health (CMV status not recorded). Some clones in this sample may be carry-over from other donors' samples. Source: cultured CD8+ T cells from PBMCs, taken from culture after CMV antigen stimulation. In nucleotide form, the sequence is TGTGCCAGCAGCCCTGAGAGGGTTCCCGGGGAGCTGTTTTTT. Its coded protein is CASSPERVPGELFF.